The rows below give T cell receptor beta chains drawn from one sample of a study of cytomegalovirus exposure and HLA in healthy donors. Generated by immunoSEQ multiplex PCR, the TCRdb table keeps only in-frame clones and is missing some. The sample contains roughly 220,000 clones, more than 65% of which appear only once. The sample consisted of PBMCs. The source is a man in his forties or fifties in good health and CMV-seronegative. CDR3s leave out the opening cysteine and the closing phenylalanine or tryptophan. Fields, in order: CDR3 length, V gene, clone size, CDR3 protein. Size values are once, few and many counts, or a class for expanded clones, and some rows have none.

12	TRBV6-1	many	ASSESGNHYEQY
11	TRBV2	-	ASSALAKNIQY
13	TRBV6-5	-	ASKDNLAANNEQF
10	TRBV10-3	-	AISESAGELF
14	TRBV12-5	-	ASGRTSGRDQETQY
11	TRBV29-1	few	SVGRSLYNEQF
11	TRBV7-2	-	ASGTSVMETQY
13	TRBV7-8	-	ASSFGLAGVYEQY
13	TRBV27	-	ASSLGRSSYNEQF
16	TRBV10-3	-	AISESMLGGMETGEQY
15	TRBV13	few	ASSEGTGGSPGYGYT
12	TRBV28	-	ASGDGGFNEKLF
12	TRBV9	-	ASSPQGSTDTQY
11	TRBV29-1	-	SVDDRGNTEAF
10	TRBV11-2	-	ASSLVGGGQF
15	TRBV28	once	ASNPIGRGDSNEKLF
14	TRBV6-1	-	ASFEGGRAGGYEQY
12	TRBV27	once	ASSNHRAPYEQY
14	TRBV25-1	-	ASSEMGHSSYNEQF
11	TRBV15	-	ATSRAGGTEAF
9	TRBV7-2	once	ASSRAETQY
9	TRBV14	-	ASSLGLAQY
10	TRBV10-3	-	ATGGTNTEAF
11	TRBV11-3	few	ASSFSGSHTQY
16	TRBV7-2	few	ASSLLLAGGPLGETQY
16	TRBV11-3	-	ASSFGPTSGIPQETQY
15	TRBV5-1	-	ASSLGLAGGPYNEQF
14	TRBV15	-	ATSRGRGSSTDTQY
14	TRBV18	-	ASSIAGGPRSYEQY
13	TRBV7-3	-	ASSRDRWDTGELF
11	TRBV2	once	ASRRTSVYEQY
12	TRBV11-2	-	ASSLNPGGPEQY
13	TRBV19	-	ASSYRDLGTYEQY
13	TRBV30	-	AWSVWQGASYEQY
12	TRBV19	few	ASSMVDRAYEQY
12	TRBV6-5	-	ASNRDRGPYEQY
12	TRBV30	-	AWSVRQVNEKLF